Given below is one T cell receptor beta chain in context. This record comes from a study of blood T cell repertoires in COVID-19. Study as a whole: Spain, Italy and the United States supplied samples that represented acute and convalescent COVID-19.

V lost 5 bases and J lost 1, with 9 bases in between. This CDR3 comprises 15 residues. Germline V CDR1 and CDR2: LNHDA, SQIVND (reference sequence). Cohorts were determined from participant-reported clinical history. The study counted Cohort 3 donors as recovered given two negative PCRs, clearance, or symptom resolution. Clones were read by immunoSEQ multiplex PCR, and TCRdb kept only the in-frame ones, dropping some. This table holds about 180,000 clones, about 82% found once. This TCR was recovered from a woman between 25 and 40 years old who had recovered from COVID-19. This rearrangement joins TRBV19 to TRBJ2-6; D not certain. The sequencing input was PBMCs or T cells enriched from blood (not recorded which). Here the CDR3 DNA reads TGTGCCAGTAGTCCGACGGGTTCTGGGGCCAACGTCCTGACTTTC. This sequence encodes CASSPTGSGANVLTF.